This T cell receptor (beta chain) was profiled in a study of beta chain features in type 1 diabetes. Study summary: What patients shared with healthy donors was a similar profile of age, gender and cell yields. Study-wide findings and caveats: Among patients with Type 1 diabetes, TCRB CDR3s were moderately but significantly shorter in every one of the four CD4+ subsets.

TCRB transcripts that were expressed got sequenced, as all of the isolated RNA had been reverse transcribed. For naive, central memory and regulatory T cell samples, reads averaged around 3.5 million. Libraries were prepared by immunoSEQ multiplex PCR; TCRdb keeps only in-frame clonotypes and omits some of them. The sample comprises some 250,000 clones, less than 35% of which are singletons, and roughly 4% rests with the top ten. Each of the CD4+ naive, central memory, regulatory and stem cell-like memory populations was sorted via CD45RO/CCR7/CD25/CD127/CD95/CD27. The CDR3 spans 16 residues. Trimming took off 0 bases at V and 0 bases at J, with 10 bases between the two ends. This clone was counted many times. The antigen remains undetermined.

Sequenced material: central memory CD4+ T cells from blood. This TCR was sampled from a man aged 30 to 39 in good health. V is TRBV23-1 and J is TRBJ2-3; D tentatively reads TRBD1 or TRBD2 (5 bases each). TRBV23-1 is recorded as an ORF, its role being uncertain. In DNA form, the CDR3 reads TGCGCCAGCAGTCAATCTCGGGGACGGAGCACAGATACGCAGTATTTT. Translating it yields CASSQSRGRSTDTQYF.